The 3 T cell receptor beta chains given below trace back to one sample, sequenced in a study of blood T cell repertoires in COVID-19. Method: immunoSEQ multiplex PCR; TCRdb's copy keeps in-frame clones and lacks some. The table has about 370,000 clones, about 87% seen once. The sample consisted of peripheral blood. The receptors derive from a woman aged 25 to 39 with COVID-19, enrolled during active disease.

The CDR3 sequence is CASSESSGGWGEQFF. The CDR3 bases are TGTGCCAGCAGTGAATCGAGCGGGGGTTGGGGGGAGCAGTTCTTC. The chain has TRBV2 and TRBJ2-1; 8 bases fit TRBD2. CDR1 and CDR2 (germline): SNHLY, FYNNEI. This CDR3 is built from 15 residues. Germline trimming cut 2 bases from V and 10 bases from J; bases unmatched to any gene: 10.

Only a few counts were recorded for this clone. J is TRBJ2-1 and V is TRBV5-3; 8 nucleotides line up with TRBD2. TRBV5-3 is marked as an open reading frame, function uncertain. Trimming took 0 bases from V and 7 from J; bases not matched to a gene: 6. The CDR3 extends over 15 amino acids. The CDR3 loop is CARSLACRGRNEQFF. Written as DNA, the CDR3 is TGTGCCAGAAGCTTGGCGTGTCGCGGGAGGAATGAGCAGTTCTTC.

The chain links TRBV28 to TRBJ1-2, with TRBD1 matching 7 bases. Germline CDR1 reads MDHEN; CDR2 reads SYDVKM. V lost 6 bases, J lost 4 bases, and 8 bases stayed unmatched. There are 14 residues in the CDR3. The CDR3 DNA sequence: TGTGCCAGCAGCTCAGACAGGGCACCCTATGGCTACACCTTC. Encoded protein: CASSSDRAPYGYTF.